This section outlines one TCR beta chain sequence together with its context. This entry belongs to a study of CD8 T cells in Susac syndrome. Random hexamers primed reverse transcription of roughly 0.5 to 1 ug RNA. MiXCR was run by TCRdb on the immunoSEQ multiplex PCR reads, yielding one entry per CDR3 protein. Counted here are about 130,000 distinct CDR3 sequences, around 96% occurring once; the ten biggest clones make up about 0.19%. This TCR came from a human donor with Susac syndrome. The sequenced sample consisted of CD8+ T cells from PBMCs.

CDR3 residues: CASSLRTGGAYEQYF. CDR3 nucleotides: TGTGCCAGCAGCCTACGGACAGGGGGAGCCTACGAGCAGTACTTC. The gene calls are TRBV13 and TRBJ2-7; TRBD1 matches 10 bases. This CDR3 region has 15 residues. Germline V CDR1 and CDR2: PRHDT, FYEKMQ (reference sequence). The V segment lost 5 bases and the J segment 2 bases; nucleotides outside the gene matches: 6.